Listed below are T cell receptor beta chains from one sample, sequenced in a study of cytomegalovirus exposure and HLA in healthy donors. Profiling relied on immunoSEQ multiplex PCR, and the TCRdb table lists in-frame clones only, not all of them. This table holds hundreds of thousands of clones, about nine tenths found once. Sequenced: PBMCs. The receptors originated from a woman aged 18-29 years in good health and CMV-seronegative. Both conserved end residues are part of each CDR3. A D gene is named only where the DNA matches it firmly. Not every row has a clone size; where given, it reads once, few, many or a size class.

d_gene: -; v_gene: TRBV5-1; j_gene: TRBJ1-1; abundance: -; CDR3aa: CASSVSENTEAFF; CDR3nt: TGCGCCAGCAGCGTAAGCGAGAACACTGAAGCTTTCTTT
d_gene: -; v_gene: TRBV27; j_gene: TRBJ2-2; abundance: once; CDR3aa: CASNSGPSNTGELFF; CDR3nt: TGTGCCAGCAACAGCGGCCCTTCGAACACCGGGGAGCTGTTTTTT
d_gene: -; v_gene: TRBV2; j_gene: TRBJ1-5; abundance: -; CDR3aa: CASSEGYGQPQHF; CDR3nt: TGTGCCAGCAGTGAAGGGTACGGTCAGCCCCAGCATTTT
d_gene: TRBD1; v_gene: TRBV29-1; j_gene: TRBJ2-2; abundance: -; CDR3aa: CSVVPDRATGELFF; CDR3nt: TGCAGCGTGGTCCCGGACAGGGCGACCGGGGAGCTGTTTTTT
d_gene: TRBD2; v_gene: TRBV10-1; j_gene: TRBJ2-1; abundance: -; CDR3aa: CASSESGTSGGAYNEQFF; CDR3nt: TGCGCCAGCAGTGAGTCCGGGACTAGCGGGGGGGCCTACAATGAGCAGTTCTTC
d_gene: -; v_gene: TRBV11-1; j_gene: TRBJ2-3; abundance: -; CDR3aa: CASSDRLGSTDTQYF; CDR3nt: TGTGCCAGCAGCGACAGACTGGGAAGCACAGATACGCAGTATTTT
d_gene: -; v_gene: TRBV2; j_gene: TRBJ1-1; abundance: -; CDR3aa: CASSDGGGGMAFF; CDR3nt: TGTGCCAGCAGTGACGGGGGGGGTGGTATGGCTTTCTTT
d_gene: TRBD2; v_gene: TRBV30; j_gene: TRBJ2-5; abundance: -; CDR3aa: CAWTLAGGPETQYF; CDR3nt: TGTGCCTGGACCTTAGCGGGGGGCCCAGAGACCCAGTACTTC
d_gene: TRBD2; v_gene: TRBV27; j_gene: TRBJ2-1; abundance: -; CDR3aa: CASSQSTSGRAGEQFF; CDR3nt: TGTGCCAGCAGTCAATCGACTAGCGGGAGGGCGGGTGAGCAGTTCTTC
d_gene: -; v_gene: TRBV12-5; j_gene: TRBJ1-4; abundance: -; CDR3aa: CASGPILRQAPPYTPSFNEKLFF; CDR3nt: TGTGCTAGTGGTCCGATATTACGACAGGCCCCTCCTTATACCCCAAGCTTTAATGAAAAACTGTTTTTT
d_gene: -; v_gene: TRBV9; j_gene: TRBJ2-5; abundance: -; CDR3aa: CASSVGKGGRTAQETQYF; CDR3nt: TGTGCCAGCAGCGTAGGGAAGGGGGGGCGGACAGCCCAAGAGACCCAGTACTTC
d_gene: -; v_gene: TRBV2; j_gene: TRBJ1-2; abundance: -; CDR3aa: CASIVQGNYGYTF; CDR3nt: TGTGCCAGCATAGTACAGGGTAACTATGGCTACACCTTC
d_gene: -; v_gene: TRBV7-9; j_gene: TRBJ2-7; abundance: -; CDR3aa: CASSLVSTRESTYEQYF; CDR3nt: TGTGCCAGCAGCTTAGTTTCGACACGGGAGTCCACCTACGAGCAGTACTTC
d_gene: -; v_gene: TRBV5-1; j_gene: TRBJ2-1; abundance: -; CDR3aa: CASSLVQGDTYNEQFF; CDR3nt: TGCGCCAGCAGCTTGGTTCAGGGCGATACCTACAATGAGCAGTTCTTC
d_gene: TRBD2; v_gene: TRBV11-1; j_gene: TRBJ2-5; abundance: -; CDR3aa: CASSLAPAGVGETQYF; CDR3nt: TGTGCCAGCAGCTTAGCCCCAGCGGGGGTGGGAGAGACCCAGTACTTC
d_gene: TRBD1; v_gene: TRBV5-1; j_gene: TRBJ1-4; abundance: -; CDR3aa: CASSLGQGGEKLFF; CDR3nt: TGCGCCAGCAGCCTTGGACAGGGAGGGGAAAAACTGTTTTTT
d_gene: TRBD2; v_gene: TRBV4-1; j_gene: TRBJ2-5; abundance: -; CDR3aa: CASSQETGSGRFETQYF; CDR3nt: TGCGCCAGCAGCCAAGAGACGGGGAGCGGGAGGTTTGAGACCCAGTACTTC
d_gene: TRBD2; v_gene: TRBV5-4; j_gene: TRBJ2-7; abundance: few; CDR3aa: CASSPREGTYEQYF; CDR3nt: TGTGCCAGCAGCCCTCGGGAGGGCACCTACGAGCAGTACTTC
d_gene: -; v_gene: TRBV28; j_gene: TRBJ1-6; abundance: many; CDR3aa: CASSPSRTAYSPLHF; CDR3nt: TGTGCCAGCAGTCCTAGTCGGACAGCTTATTCACCCCTCCACTTT
d_gene: -; v_gene: TRBV28; j_gene: TRBJ1-1; abundance: -; CDR3aa: CASSWSGTNTEAFF; CDR3nt: TGTGCCAGCAGTTGGTCAGGGACTAACACTGAAGCTTTCTTT
d_gene: TRBD2; v_gene: TRBV6-1; j_gene: TRBJ2-7; abundance: -; CDR3aa: CASSLRLAGGYEQYF; CDR3nt: TGTGCCAGCAGTCTCCGACTAGCGGGGGGTTACGAGCAGTACTTC
d_gene: -; v_gene: TRBV4-1; j_gene: TRBJ1-4; abundance: -; CDR3aa: CASSQGQINEKLFF; CDR3nt: TGCGCCAGCAGCCAAGGACAGATTAATGAAAAACTGTTTTTT
d_gene: -; v_gene: TRBV4-2; j_gene: TRBJ1-2; abundance: -; CDR3aa: CASSQEVRGRANYGYTF; CDR3nt: TGTGCCAGCAGCCAAGAGGTCAGGGGTAGGGCTAACTATGGCTACACCTTC
d_gene: -; v_gene: TRBV19; j_gene: TRBJ2-7; abundance: -; CDR3aa: CASSESSYEQYF; CDR3nt: TGTGCCAGTAGTGAATCGAGCTACGAGCAGTACTTC
d_gene: TRBD1; v_gene: TRBV10-3; j_gene: TRBJ2-3; abundance: -; CDR3aa: CAIGNRGTGGRADTQYF; CDR3nt: TGTGCCATCGGCAACCGTGGGACAGGGGGTAGGGCAGATACGCAGTATTTT
d_gene: TRBD2; v_gene: TRBV4-1; j_gene: TRBJ2-1; abundance: -; CDR3aa: CASSQGLAYNEQFF; CDR3nt: TGCGCCAGCAGTCAAGGACTAGCCTACAATGAGCAGTTCTTC
d_gene: -; v_gene: TRBV5-1; j_gene: TRBJ2-6; abundance: -; CDR3aa: CASSLVGDSNNVLTF; CDR3nt: TGCGCCAGCAGCTTGGTCGGGGACTCCAACAACGTCCTGACTTTC
d_gene: TRBD2; v_gene: TRBV27; j_gene: TRBJ2-3; abundance: once; CDR3aa: CASSFSGVSSTDTQYF; CDR3nt: TGTGCCAGCAGTTTCAGCGGGGTCAGTAGCACAGATACGCAGTATTTT
d_gene: TRBD2; v_gene: TRBV6-4; j_gene: TRBJ2-7; abundance: -; CDR3aa: CASSDLGQTTLAGGVYEQYF; CDR3nt: TGTGCCAGCAGTGACCTTGGACAGACTACACTAGCGGGAGGAGTATACGAGCAGTACTTC
d_gene: TRBD2; v_gene: TRBV11-2; j_gene: TRBJ2-3; abundance: -; CDR3aa: CASSFSGTSTDTQYF; CDR3nt: TGTGCCAGCAGCTTTAGCGGGACTAGCACAGATACGCAGTATTTT
d_gene: -; v_gene: TRBV4-2; j_gene: TRBJ2-7; abundance: -; CDR3aa: CASSQEGGIGTYEQYF; CDR3nt: TGTGCCAGCAGCCAAGAAGGCGGGATTGGAACCTACGAGCAGTACTTC
d_gene: TRBD1; v_gene: TRBV7-9; j_gene: TRBJ2-7; abundance: -; CDR3aa: CASSSPDRDGSYEQYF; CDR3nt: TGTGCCAGCAGCTCCCCTGACAGGGACGGCTCCTACGAGCAGTACTTC
d_gene: -; v_gene: TRBV28; j_gene: TRBJ2-4; abundance: -; CDR3aa: CASRTGTPKNIQYF; CDR3nt: TGTGCCAGCAGGACCGGGACTCCAAAAAACATTCAGTACTTC
d_gene: TRBD1; v_gene: TRBV2; j_gene: TRBJ2-7; abundance: -; CDR3aa: CASVSGGTGIYEQYF; CDR3nt: TGTGCCAGCGTATCGGGCGGGACAGGGATCTACGAGCAGTACTTC
d_gene: TRBD1; v_gene: TRBV4-1; j_gene: TRBJ1-2; abundance: -; CDR3aa: CASSQDSMAGQGNYGYTF; CDR3nt: TGCGCCAGCAGCCAAGATTCGATGGCGGGACAGGGAAACTATGGCTACACCTTC
d_gene: -; v_gene: TRBV28; j_gene: TRBJ2-1; abundance: -; CDR3aa: CASSHRSSYNEQFF; CDR3nt: TGTGCCAGCAGTCACAGGAGCTCCTACAATGAGCAGTTCTTC
d_gene: TRBD1; v_gene: TRBV29-1; j_gene: TRBJ2-7; abundance: -; CDR3aa: CSAWTGSYEQYF; CDR3nt: TGCAGCGCCTGGACAGGGTCCTACGAGCAGTACTTC
d_gene: -; v_gene: TRBV6-5; j_gene: TRBJ1-2; abundance: -; CDR3aa: CASSLQTGGAGYTF; CDR3nt: TGTGCCAGCAGCCTCCAAACAGGAGGGGCTGGCTACACCTTC
d_gene: TRBD1; v_gene: TRBV5-4; j_gene: TRBJ2-4; abundance: -; CDR3aa: CASSWEQGVKNIQYF; CDR3nt: TGTGCCAGCAGCTGGGAACAGGGGGTCAAAAACATTCAGTACTTC
d_gene: TRBD2; v_gene: TRBV9; j_gene: TRBJ2-1; abundance: -; CDR3aa: CASSPRLAGVLYNEQFF; CDR3nt: TGTGCCAGCAGCCCCCGACTAGCGGGAGTACTCTACAATGAGCAGTTCTTC
d_gene: TRBD2; v_gene: TRBV9; j_gene: TRBJ2-3; abundance: -; CDR3aa: CASSPKGLAGGTDTQYF; CDR3nt: TGTGCCAGCAGCCCGAAGGGACTAGCGGGGGGTACAGATACGCAGTATTTT
d_gene: -; v_gene: TRBV4-2; j_gene: TRBJ2-3; abundance: -; CDR3aa: CASSQDWGLNTDTQYF; CDR3nt: TGTGCCAGCAGCCAAGATTGGGGGCTAAACACAGATACGCAGTATTTT
d_gene: -; v_gene: TRBV18; j_gene: TRBJ2-5; abundance: -; CDR3aa: CASSPGRTAIQETQYF; CDR3nt: TGTGCCAGCTCACCCGGTAGGACAGCAATCCAAGAGACCCAGTACTTC